This T cell receptor beta chain originates from a study of CD8+ T cells in alopecia areata. Study context: It was 6 to 18 months of tofacitinib, and then there were 6 months off drug. Study-level results: The presence of one nonresponder keeps the tie between baseline CD8+ expansion and response uncertain. Besides other cells, scalp samples also yield sequences of resident alphabeta T cells from normal skin.

Isolated RNA was reverse transcribed into cDNA used as the sequencing template. The assay was immunoSEQ multiplex PCR, and TCRdb's table has in-frame clones only and misses some. The sample records 100,000 or so clones, roughly 56% being singletons. The V end lost 4 bases, the J end lost 4 bases, and 19 bases lay between the germline ends. The CDR3 sequence is 16 residues long. Germline CDR1 MGHRA, CDR2 YSYEKL. Treatment indicated: oral pan-JAK inhibitor, 5-10 mg twice daily. A word on this clone: Its specificity is not known.

Sequences were derived from CD8+ T cells sorted from blood, sampled at approximately week 61, from a patient treated with tofacitinib. The chain combines TRBV4-1 with TRBJ2-5; perhaps TRBD2 as D (7 bases). The sequence came from a human donor with alopecia areata. The DNA for the CDR3 is TGCGCCAGCAGCCCACCGGGGGGCCGAGGGGGAGAGACCCAGTACTTC. Encoded protein: CASSPPGGRGGETQYF.